The 21 T cell receptor beta chains presented below share a single source sample, sequenced in a study of blood T cell repertoires in COVID-19. The data were produced by immunoSEQ multiplex PCR, yet TCRdb's version contains in-frame clones alone and is incomplete. Of just over 300,000 clones in the sample, 75% to 90% were seen once. Sequencing was done on a sample of peripheral blood. The receptors originated from a man aged 18 to 30 with active or convalescent COVID-19.

The genes are TRBV29-1 and TRBJ2-7, with 9 bases lining up with TRBD2. CDR1 and CDR2 (germline): SQVTM, ANQGSEA. Losses at the gene ends were 6 bases for V and 2 bases for J; bases not matched to a gene: 5. The CDR3 length is 13 residues. CDR3 DNA sequence: TGCAGCGTGAGGACTAGCGAGACCTACGAGCAGTACTTC. Its translation: CSVRTSETYEQYF.

The chain links TRBV4-3 to TRBJ2-3; D possibly corresponds to TRBD1 (6 bases). This CDR3 spans 15 amino acids. CDR1 and CDR2 (germline): LGHNA, YSLEER. V lost 2 bases to trimming and J lost 10 bases, with 19 bases between them. CDR3 nucleotides: TGCGCCAGCAGCCAAACGGGCATAGGGGGTGTGTCGCAGTATTTT. Its translation is CASSQTGIGGVSQYF.

The rearrangement joins TRBV4-1 to TRBJ2-7; D ambiguous. The CDR3 has 13 amino acids. V was cut by 1 base and J by 1 base, with 5 bases left in between. From germline, CDR1 is MGHRA and CDR2 YSYEKL. CDR3 loop: CASSQVTSYEQYF. The CDR3 coding sequence is TGCGCCAGCAGCCAAGTGACATCCTACGAGCAGTACTTC.

The genes are TRBV19 and TRBJ1-5, with D perhaps TRBD1 (5 bases). The germline V gene encodes CDR1 LNHDA and CDR2 SQIVND (reference sequence). The CDR3 consists of 14 residues. Trimming took off 0 bases at V and 7 bases at J, with 10 bases between the two ends. CDR3 coding DNA: TGTGCCAGTAGTATAGACAGGGATCGACAGCCCCAGCATTTT. Translation gives CASSIDRDRQPQHF.

The chain employs TRBV6-5 and TRBJ2-7, with 10 bases that match TRBD2. The CDR3 length is 14 residues. V dropped 6 bases and J dropped 2; count of bases not matched to a gene: 4. Germline assignment: CDR1 MNHEY and CDR2 SVGAGI. The DNA for the CDR3 is TGTGCCAGCAGCTGGACTAGCGGCACCTACGAGCAGTACTTC. Translated, it gives CASSWTSGTYEQYF.

The chain employs TRBV3-1 (or the pseudogene TRBV3-2) and TRBJ2-1; possible D gene TRBD2, 5 bases. The CDR3 covers 13 residues. Germline V lookup: CDR1 LGHDT, CDR2 YNNKEL (reference sequence). Between the trimmed V and J ends, which lost 2 bases and 7 bases, there was a span of 9 bases. The CDR3 loop reads CASSQRGGNEQFF. DNA of the CDR3: TGTGCCAGCAGCCAAAGAGGCGGGAATGAGCAGTTCTTC.

V gene TRBV6-5 combines with J gene TRBJ1-3; 7 positions agree with TRBD1. Unmatched junction bases numbered 6, after V lost 4 bases and J lost 3 bases. This CDR3 is built from 15 residues. Germline V gene lookup returns CDR1 MNHEY and CDR2 SVGAGI. The CDR3 DNA sequence: TGTGCCAGCAGTTGGCGCAGGGGGGATGGAAACACCATATATTTT. Amino acid sequence: CASSWRRGDGNTIYF.

The chain uses TRBV7-6 and TRBJ1-2, with D possibly being TRBD1 (5 bases). The CDR3 is 13 amino acids. V was clipped by 5 bases and J by 2 bases, with 9 bases between them. CDR1 and CDR2 from the germline V gene are SGHVS and FNYEAQ. In nucleotides, the CDR3 is TGTGCCAGCAGCCCAGACAGAAACTATGGCTACACCTTC. Residues: CASSPDRNYGYTF.

CDR3 nucleotides: TGTGCCAGCTCACAGCTGGCAGGGCGAACCGGGGAGCTGTTTTTT. Translated: CASSQLAGRTGELFF. The chain has TRBV18 and TRBJ2-2; tentative D call: TRBD1 (5 bases). CDR3 length equals 15 residues. Trimming left V 4 bases short and J 5 bases short, with 14 bases between. Germline V gives CDR1 KGHSH, CDR2 LQKENI. The full variable domain, in which reference TRBV18 and TRBJ2-2 provide the parts outside the CDR3, is NAGVMQNPRHLVRRRGQEARLRCSPMKGHSHVYWYRQLPEEGLKFMVYLQKENIIDESGMPKERFSAEFPKEGPSILRIQQVVRGDSAAYFCASSQLAGRTGELFFGEGSRLTVL.

The chain recombines TRBV9 with TRBJ2-1; 9 bases are a match to TRBD1. The CDR3 extends over 15 amino acids. V lost 3 bases, J lost 7 bases, and 8 bases stayed unmatched. CDR1 is SGDLS, CDR2 YYNGEE, per germline. CDR3 loop: CASSAGDRELNEQFF. DNA of the CDR3: TGTGCCAGCAGCGCCGGGGACAGGGAATTGAATGAGCAGTTCTTC.

This clone was counted a single time. This rearrangement joins TRBV9 to TRBJ2-5, with D perhaps matching TRBD2 (5 bases). V shed 0 bases and J shed 4 bases, with 10 bases lying between them. CDR1 and CDR2 (germline): SGDLS, YYNGEE. The CDR3 runs to 14 residues. CDR3 sequence: CASSVVGSPETQYF. The CDR3, as DNA: TGTGCCAGCAGCGTAGTGGGGAGCCCAGAGACCCAGTACTTC.

This chain links TRBV12-3 or TRBV12-4 with TRBJ2-1; D not resolved. Between the trimmed V and J ends, which lost 6 bases and 7 bases, there was a span of 7 bases. This CDR3 region has 11 residues. The CDR3 bases are TGTGCCAGCAGGCACGGTAATGAGCAGTTCTTC. This encodes CASRHGNEQFF.

This chain links TRBV5-1 with TRBJ1-6; TRBD1 is a possible D gene (6 bases). The V gene's germline CDR1 is SGHRS and CDR2 YFSETQ. This CDR3 is built from 14 residues. V lost 0 bases to trimming and J lost 9 bases, with 10 bases between them. The CDR3 loop reads CASSLGRGFSPLHF. For the CDR3, the DNA is TGCGCCAGCAGCTTGGGCAGGGGTTTTTCACCCCTCCACTTT.

This chain uses TRBV12-5 with TRBJ2-5; D perhaps matches TRBD1 (5 bases). CDR1 is LGHNT and CDR2 is FRNRAP in the germline V gene. Trimming shortened V by 0 bases and J by 5 bases, and 19 bases separated the two germline ends. The CDR3 sequence is 17 residues long. The CDR3 region has the DNA TGTGCTAGTGGTTTGGTACTTTCACAGGTGACCTCTGAGACCCAGTACTTC. As protein: CASGLVLSQVTSETQYF.

V is TRBV3-1 (or the pseudogene TRBV3-2) and J is TRBJ1-3, with 9 bases that match TRBD1. The CDR3 length is 15 residues. The V and J ends lost 3 bases and 4 bases, in that order; junction bases with no gene match: 4. CDR1 and CDR2 from the germline V gene are LGHDT and YNNKEL (reference sequence). The CDR3 nucleotides are TGTGCCAGCAGCCATAGGGACAGGGCCGGAAACACCATATATTTT. Protein: CASSHRDRAGNTIYF.

J is TRBJ2-2 and V is TRBV10-1, with a tentative D call TRBD2 (6 bases). Trimming took off 8 bases at V and 6 bases at J, with 19 bases between the two ends. The CDR3 spans 15 residues. The germline V gene encodes CDR1 WNHNN and CDR2 SYGVQD (reference sequence). In nucleotides, the CDR3 is TGCGCCAGCTCCCGTCGGAGGGCCCCCCCCGGGGAGCTGTTTTTT. This translates into CASSRRRAPPGELFF.

The V gene is TRBV27, the J gene TRBJ1-1; tentatively, D is TRBD1 (6 bases). Trimming shortened V by 6 bases and J by 4 bases, and 15 bases separated the two germline ends. This CDR3 region has 14 residues. Germline V lookup: CDR1 MNHEY, CDR2 SMNVEV (reference sequence). The CDR3 DNA sequence: TGTGCCAGCAGGACCCTCGGGACATTCACTGAAGCTTTCTTT. This codes for CASRTLGTFTEAFF.

The chain employs TRBV18 and TRBJ1-4; D ambiguous. This CDR3 is 12 amino acids long. V lost 5 bases, J lost 5 bases, and 6 bases lay in between. CDR1 and CDR2 (germline): KGHSH, LQKENI. In DNA form, the CDR3 reads TGTGCCAGCTCAAACAGAAATGAAAAACTGTTTTTT. Encoded protein: CASSNRNEKLFF.

This chain connects TRBV7-9 to TRBJ2-3; 9 bases fit TRBD2. The CDR3 runs 15 residues. Germline lookup yields CDR1 SEHNR and CDR2 FQNEAQ (reference sequence). Unmatched junction bases numbered 2, after V lost 3 bases and J lost 1 base. For the CDR3, the DNA is TGTGCCAGCAGCTTGAAGCGGGGGGGCACAGATACGCAGTATTTT. Translating gives CASSLKRGGTDTQYF.

The rearrangement links TRBV5-1 to TRBJ2-1; 8 bases align to TRBD2. Germline values: CDR1 SGHRS, CDR2 YFSETQ. This CDR3 is 15 amino acids long. J gave up 4 bases and V 0 bases, and 3 bases lay outside the gene matches. The CDR3 region has the DNA TGCGCCAGCAGCTTGGAAGTAGCGGGGTACAATGAGCAGTTCTTC. Translated: CASSLEVAGYNEQFF.

The chain employs TRBV5-1 and TRBJ2-3; 11 bases map to TRBD2. This CDR3 spans 16 amino acids. Germline loops: CDR1 SGHRS, CDR2 YFSETQ. The junction had 8 bases not matched to a gene; V was cut back by 4 bases and J by 4 bases. The CDR3 sequence is CASSERTSGFADTQYF. The CDR3 bases are TGCGCCAGCAGCGAACGGACTAGCGGGTTCGCAGATACGCAGTATTTT.